The sequence of this T cell receptor beta chain was determined in a study of neurological immune-mediated disorders. General study results and limits: CDR3 amino acid sequences of expanded clones were not shared across subjects, a result suggesting private repertoires in all groups.

Trimming removed 5 bases from V and 6 bases from J, with 19 bases in between. Looked up from germline, CDR1 is MRHNA and CDR2 is SNTAGT. The CDR3 has 16 amino acids. Healthy controls comprised blood bank volunteers in Maryland, USA. Libraries used 2 million unsorted PBMCs kept frozen in RNAlater. There are many counts of this clonotype. The antigen is unknown. The authors produced cDNA by 5'RACE using 10-nucleotide random UMIs. TCRdb re-called the 5' RACE reads with MiXCR, one entry per CDR3 protein. The data show fewer than 85,000 distinct CDR3 sequences, approximately 17% seen once. Specimen: PBMCs. V usage is TRBV6-4 and J usage is TRBJ2-2, with no clear D. The sequence came from a middle-aged woman in good health. The CDR3 DNA follows: TGTGCCAGCAGTATGAAGCCTGTACGAAGTTCCGGGGAGCTGTTTTTT. Protein sequence: CASSMKPVRSSGELFF.